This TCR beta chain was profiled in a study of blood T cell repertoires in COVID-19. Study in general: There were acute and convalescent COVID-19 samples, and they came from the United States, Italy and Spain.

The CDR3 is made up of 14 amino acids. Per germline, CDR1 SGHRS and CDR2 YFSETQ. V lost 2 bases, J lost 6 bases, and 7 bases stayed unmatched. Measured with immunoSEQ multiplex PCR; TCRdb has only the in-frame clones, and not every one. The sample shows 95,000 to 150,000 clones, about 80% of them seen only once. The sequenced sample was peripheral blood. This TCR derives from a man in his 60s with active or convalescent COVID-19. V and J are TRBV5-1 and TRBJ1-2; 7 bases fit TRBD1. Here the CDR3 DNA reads TGCGCCAGCAGCTTCGGGACAGTTGGGGATGGCTACACCTTC. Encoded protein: CASSFGTVGDGYTF.